This T cell receptor beta chain was profiled in a study of T cell repertoires in cytomegalovirus infection. The CDR3 is made up of 16 amino acids. Trimming cost V 6 bases and J 0 bases, with 18 bases left between them. Per the germline V gene, CDR1 is SQVTM and CDR2 is ANQGSEA. TCRdb re-derived calls from the reads in MiXCR, one entry per CDR3 protein. Found here are just under 300,000 distinct CDR3 sequences, 9.6% of them singletons; the top ten hold approximately 2.3%. This clonotype was counted between two and nine times. Sequencing was done on a sample of PBMCs. The rearrangement joins TRBV29-1 to TRBJ1-3, with a tentative D call TRBD1 (6 bases). This receptor was obtained from a human donor in good health (CMV status not recorded). Some clones in this sample may be carry-over from other donors' samples. The CDR3 nucleotides are TGCAGCGTCGCCGGGACAACAAGGAGCTCTGGAAACACCATATATTTT. This gives the protein CSVAGTTRSSGNTIYF. Full variable domain (missing parts from reference TRBV29-1 and TRBJ1-3): SAVISQKPSRDICQRGTSLTIQCQVDSQVTMMFWYRQQPGQSLTLIATANQGSEATYESGFVIDKFPISRPNLTFSTLTVSNMSPEDSSIYLCSVAGTTRSSGNTIYFGEGSWLTVV.